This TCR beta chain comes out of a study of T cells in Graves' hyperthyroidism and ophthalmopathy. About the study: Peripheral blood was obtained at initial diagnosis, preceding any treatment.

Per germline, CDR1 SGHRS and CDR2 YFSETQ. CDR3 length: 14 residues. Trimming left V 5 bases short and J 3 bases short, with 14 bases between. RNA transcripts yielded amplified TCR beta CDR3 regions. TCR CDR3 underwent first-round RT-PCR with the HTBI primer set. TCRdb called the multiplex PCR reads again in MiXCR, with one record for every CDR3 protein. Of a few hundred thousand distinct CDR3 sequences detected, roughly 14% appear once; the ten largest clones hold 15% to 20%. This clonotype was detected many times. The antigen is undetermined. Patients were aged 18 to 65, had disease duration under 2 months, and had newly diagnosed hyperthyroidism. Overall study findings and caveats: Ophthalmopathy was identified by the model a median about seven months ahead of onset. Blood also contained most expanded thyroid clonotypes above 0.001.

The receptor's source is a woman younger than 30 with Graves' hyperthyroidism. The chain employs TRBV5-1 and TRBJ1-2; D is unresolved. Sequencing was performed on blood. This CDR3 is CASRPSGVDYGYTF. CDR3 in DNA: TGCGCCAGCAGACCGTCGGGAGTCGACTATGGCTACACCTTC.